Below, 5 T cell receptor beta chains from the same sample are listed, as sequenced in a study of blood T cell repertoires in COVID-19. Clones were sequenced by immunoSEQ multiplex PCR, and TCRdb holds only the in-frame ones, with some missing. Of under 300,000 clones listed, roughly 89% were seen once; the top ten hold roughly 8.3%. The sequenced material came from PBMCs or T cells enriched from blood (not recorded which). These receptors all come from a man aged 35 to 55 who had recovered from COVID-19.

The genes are TRBV4-1 and TRBJ1-6, with unresolved D. The length of the CDR3 is 17 residues. Germline V gene data show CDR1 as MGHRA and CDR2 as YSYEKL. V was trimmed by 1 base and J by 7 bases, leaving 17 bases between them. CDR3 loop: CASSQGRSPAGNSPLHF. For the CDR3, the DNA is TGCGCCAGCAGCCAAGGCCGGTCTCCCGCGGGGAATTCACCCCTCCACTTT.

The J gene is TRBJ1-1, the V gene TRBV5-1; the D is unclear. V was cut by 0 bases and J by 6 bases, with 3 bases left in between. The CDR3 spans 11 residues. From germline, CDR1 is SGHRS and CDR2 YFSETQ. The CDR3 coding sequence is TGCGCCAGCAGCTTGGCCGCTGAAGCTTTCTTT. This codes for CASSLAAEAFF.

The chain is built from TRBV28 and TRBJ2-6, with D maybe TRBD1 (6 bases). Trimming pared 6 bases from V and 2 bases from J, leaving 11 bases between. Germline V lookup: CDR1 MDHEN, CDR2 SYDVKM. This CDR3 is built from 15 residues. DNA of the CDR3: TGTGCCAGCAGACAGGGTCTTGCTGGGGCCAACGTCCTGACTTTC. Encoded protein: CASRQGLAGANVLTF.

This chain uses TRBV7-6 with TRBJ1-1; TRBD1 matches 7 bases. The V segment lost 1 base and the J segment 0 bases; nucleotides outside the gene matches: 5. The germline V gene encodes CDR1 SGHVS and CDR2 FNYEAQ. The CDR3 totals 16 residues. The CDR3 region has the DNA TGTGCCAGCAGCTTAGAGACAGGGAGTATGAACACTGAAGCTTTCTTT. This gives the protein CASSLETGSMNTEAFF.

The V and J genes are TRBV3-1 (or the pseudogene TRBV3-2) and TRBJ1-4; weak D call: TRBD1 (6 bases). The CDR3 is 15 amino acids. Trimming cost V 1 base and J 7 bases, with 13 bases left between them. CDR1 and CDR2 from the germline V gene are LGHDT and YNNKEL (reference sequence). The chain's CDR3 is CASSQGVRGGEKLFF. CDR3 in DNA: TGTGCCAGCAGCCAAGGCGTGAGGGGGGGTGAAAAACTGTTTTTT.